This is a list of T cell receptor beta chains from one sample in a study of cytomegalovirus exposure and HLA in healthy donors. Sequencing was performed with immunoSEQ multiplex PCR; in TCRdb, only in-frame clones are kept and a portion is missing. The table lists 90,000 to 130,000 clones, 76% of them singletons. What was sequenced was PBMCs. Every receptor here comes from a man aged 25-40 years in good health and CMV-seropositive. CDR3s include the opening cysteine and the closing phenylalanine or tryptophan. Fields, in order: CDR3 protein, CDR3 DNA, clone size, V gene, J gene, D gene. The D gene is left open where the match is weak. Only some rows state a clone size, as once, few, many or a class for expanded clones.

CDR3 protein: CASSPGTGANQPQHF
CDR3 DNA: TGTGCCAGCAGTCCAGGGACAGGGGCTAATCAGCCCCAGCATTTT
clone size: -
V gene: TRBV27
J gene: TRBJ1-5
D gene: TRBD1

CDR3 protein: CASSYHVWEKNEQYF
CDR3 DNA: TGTGCCAGCAGCTACCACGTTTGGGAGAAGAACGAGCAGTACTTC
clone size: -
V gene: TRBV6-8
J gene: TRBJ2-7
D gene: -

CDR3 protein: CASRVTSVGETQYF
CDR3 DNA: TGTGCCAGCAGGGTCACTAGCGTAGGAGAGACCCAGTACTTC
clone size: once
V gene: TRBV28
J gene: TRBJ2-5
D gene: TRBD2

CDR3 protein: CASSGTQGVVEKLFF
CDR3 DNA: TGTGCCAGCAGTGGGACCCAGGGGGTGGTTGAAAAACTGTTTTTT
clone size: -
V gene: TRBV6-6
J gene: TRBJ1-4
D gene: TRBD1

CDR3 protein: CAISSRQAVGTEAFF
CDR3 DNA: TGTGCCATCAGCTCCAGACAGGCCGTGGGCACTGAAGCTTTCTTT
clone size: -
V gene: TRBV10-3
J gene: TRBJ1-1
D gene: -

CDR3 protein: CASSPSTTSYGYTF
CDR3 DNA: TGTGCCAGCAGCCCAAGTACGACTAGCTATGGCTACACCTTC
clone size: -
V gene: TRBV9
J gene: TRBJ1-2
D gene: -

CDR3 protein: CASRPGWSNQPQHF
CDR3 DNA: TGTGCCAGCAGGCCGGGTTGGAGCAATCAGCCCCAGCATTTT
clone size: -
V gene: TRBV27
J gene: TRBJ1-5
D gene: -

CDR3 protein: CASSSYPRGSNQPQHF
CDR3 DNA: TGTGCCAGCAGCTCCTACCCACGGGGTAGCAATCAGCCCCAGCATTTT
clone size: -
V gene: TRBV7-8
J gene: TRBJ1-5
D gene: -

CDR3 protein: CASSAGTEYEQYF
CDR3 DNA: TGCGCCAGCAGCGCCGGGACAGAGTACGAGCAGTACTTC
clone size: -
V gene: TRBV10-1
J gene: TRBJ2-7
D gene: TRBD1

CDR3 protein: CASSSGSNSYNEQFF
CDR3 DNA: TGTGCCAGCAGCTCGGGGAGCAACTCCTACAATGAGCAGTTCTTC
clone size: -
V gene: TRBV11-3
J gene: TRBJ2-1
D gene: -

CDR3 protein: CASSLRTGWDEKLFF
CDR3 DNA: TGTGCCAGCAGCCTACGGACAGGGTGGGATGAAAAACTGTTTTTT
clone size: -
V gene: TRBV5-6
J gene: TRBJ1-4
D gene: TRBD1

CDR3 protein: CASSETPGVYEQYF
CDR3 DNA: TGTGCCAGCAGTGAAACTCCAGGGGTCTACGAGCAGTACTTC
clone size: -
V gene: TRBV6-1
J gene: TRBJ2-7
D gene: -

CDR3 protein: CASRNGRGSSGNTIYF
CDR3 DNA: TGTGCCAGCAGGAACGGACGGGGAAGCTCTGGAAACACCATATATTTT
clone size: -
V gene: TRBV2
J gene: TRBJ1-3
D gene: -

CDR3 protein: CASSQERWQVNTGELFF
CDR3 DNA: TGTGCCAGCAGCCAAGAAAGATGGCAGGTGAACACCGGGGAGCTGTTTTTT
clone size: -
V gene: TRBV14
J gene: TRBJ2-2
D gene: -

CDR3 protein: CASSLGQGGTGELFF
CDR3 DNA: TGTGCCAGCAGTCTTGGACAGGGGGGAACCGGGGAGCTGTTTTTT
clone size: -
V gene: TRBV27
J gene: TRBJ2-2
D gene: TRBD1

CDR3 protein: CASRRLHYEQYF
CDR3 DNA: TGTGCCAGCAGGAGACTTCACTACGAGCAGTACTTC
clone size: -
V gene: TRBV27
J gene: TRBJ2-7
D gene: -

CDR3 protein: CASSLDLAGAGEKLFF
CDR3 DNA: TGTGCCAGCAGCTTAGATCTGGCAGGGGCCGGTGAAAAACTGTTTTTT
clone size: -
V gene: TRBV11-2
J gene: TRBJ1-4
D gene: -

CDR3 protein: CASSLGGRGYGYTF
CDR3 DNA: TGTGCCAGCAGCTTGGGGGGCAGGGGCTATGGCTACACCTTC
clone size: -
V gene: TRBV5-4
J gene: TRBJ1-2
D gene: -

CDR3 protein: CASSVGPGGEGTEAFF
CDR3 DNA: TGTGCCAGCAGCGTAGGCCCGGGAGGGGAGGGTACTGAAGCTTTCTTT
clone size: -
V gene: TRBV9
J gene: TRBJ1-1
D gene: -

CDR3 protein: CASSPAGTLFTEAFF
CDR3 DNA: TGTGCCAGCAGCCCGGCCGGGACACTGTTCACTGAAGCTTTCTTT
clone size: -
V gene: TRBV7-2
J gene: TRBJ1-1
D gene: -

CDR3 protein: CASSLGGHETQYF
CDR3 DNA: TGTGCCAGCAGTTTAGGTGGACATGAGACCCAGTACTTC
clone size: -
V gene: TRBV27
J gene: TRBJ2-5
D gene: -

CDR3 protein: CASSLVGDFYEQYF
CDR3 DNA: TGCGCCAGCAGCTTGGTCGGGGACTTCTACGAGCAGTACTTC
clone size: -
V gene: TRBV5-1
J gene: TRBJ2-7
D gene: -

CDR3 protein: CASSQQGGAGYTF
CDR3 DNA: TGTGCCAGCAGCCAACAGGGGGGCGCTGGCTACACCTTC
clone size: once
V gene: TRBV14
J gene: TRBJ1-2
D gene: TRBD1

CDR3 protein: CASSTMTSGNTGELFF
CDR3 DNA: TGTGCCAGCAGCACTATGACTAGCGGGAACACCGGGGAGCTGTTTTTT
clone size: few
V gene: TRBV5-4
J gene: TRBJ2-2
D gene: TRBD2

CDR3 protein: CASSPDRALNEKLFF
CDR3 DNA: TGTGCCAGCAGCCCCGACAGGGCCCTTAATGAAAAACTGTTTTTT
clone size: -
V gene: TRBV6-5
J gene: TRBJ1-4
D gene: TRBD1

CDR3 protein: CASSEVAGGPGVDTQYF
CDR3 DNA: TGTGCCAGCAGTGAAGTAGCGGGGGGGCCCGGGGTAGATACGCAGTATTTT
clone size: few
V gene: TRBV6-1
J gene: TRBJ2-3
D gene: TRBD2

CDR3 protein: CASRYRTGDNEKLFF
CDR3 DNA: TGTGCCAGCAGATACAGGACAGGGGATAATGAAAAACTGTTTTTT
clone size: -
V gene: TRBV6-5
J gene: TRBJ1-4
D gene: TRBD1

CDR3 protein: CASSSLGRAGEQYF
CDR3 DNA: TGTGCCAGCAGCTCCCTGGGCAGGGCGGGGGAGCAGTACTTC
clone size: -
V gene: TRBV7-2
J gene: TRBJ2-7
D gene: -

CDR3 protein: CASSLFAGGTGELFF
CDR3 DNA: TGTGCCAGCAGCTTGTTTGCCGGGGGCACCGGGGAGCTGTTTTTT
clone size: -
V gene: TRBV5-5
J gene: TRBJ2-2
D gene: -

CDR3 protein: CASSFRLAGVSTDTQYF
CDR3 DNA: TGTGCCAGCAGCTTTCGGCTAGCGGGGGTCAGCACAGATACGCAGTATTTT
clone size: -
V gene: TRBV11-1
J gene: TRBJ2-3
D gene: TRBD2

CDR3 protein: CASAGHQYSNQPQHF
CDR3 DNA: TGTGCCAGCGCGGGCCACCAATATAGCAATCAGCCCCAGCATTTT
clone size: -
V gene: TRBV2
J gene: TRBJ1-5
D gene: -

CDR3 protein: CASSVEASTDTQYF
CDR3 DNA: TGTGCCAGCAGCGTAGAAGCTAGCACAGATACGCAGTATTTT
clone size: -
V gene: TRBV9
J gene: TRBJ2-3
D gene: -

CDR3 protein: CASSHLAGARGEQFF
CDR3 DNA: TGTGCCAGCAGTCATCTAGCGGGGGCTCGGGGTGAGCAGTTCTTC
clone size: -
V gene: TRBV27
J gene: TRBJ2-1
D gene: TRBD2

CDR3 protein: CASSLKAQVYNEQFF
CDR3 DNA: TGTGCCAGCAGTTTAAAAGCTCAGGTATACAATGAGCAGTTCTTC
clone size: -
V gene: TRBV28
J gene: TRBJ2-1
D gene: -

CDR3 protein: CAWSLGTASNEKLFF
CDR3 DNA: TGTGCCTGGAGCCTAGGGACAGCATCCAATGAAAAACTGTTTTTT
clone size: -
V gene: TRBV30
J gene: TRBJ1-4
D gene: TRBD1

CDR3 protein: CASSLGGSGGMNTEAFF
CDR3 DNA: TGCGCCAGCAGCTTGGGGGGCTCAGGGGGGATGAACACTGAAGCTTTCTTT
clone size: -
V gene: TRBV5-1
J gene: TRBJ1-1
D gene: TRBD1

CDR3 protein: CASSLVLAGPNEQFF
CDR3 DNA: TGTGCCAGCAGCTTAGTACTAGCGGGTCCCAATGAGCAGTTCTTC
clone size: -
V gene: TRBV7-8
J gene: TRBJ2-1
D gene: TRBD2

CDR3 protein: CASSSPGQGEYEQYF
CDR3 DNA: TGTGCCAGCAGTTCTCCGGGACAGGGGGAGTACGAGCAGTACTTC
clone size: -
V gene: TRBV6-5
J gene: TRBJ2-7
D gene: TRBD1

CDR3 protein: CASSGLDEDTQYF
CDR3 DNA: TGTGCCAGCAGCGGACTAGATGAAGATACGCAGTATTTT
clone size: -
V gene: TRBV9
J gene: TRBJ2-3
D gene: -

CDR3 protein: CASSLPLGASPLHF
CDR3 DNA: TGTGCCAGCAGTCTCCCGTTGGGCGCTTCACCCCTCCACTTT
clone size: -
V gene: TRBV27
J gene: TRBJ1-6
D gene: -

CDR3 protein: CASSSGTGRNSPLHF
CDR3 DNA: TGTGCCAGCAGTTCCGGGACAGGGCGCAATTCACCCCTCCACTTT
clone size: -
V gene: TRBV6-5
J gene: TRBJ1-6
D gene: TRBD1

CDR3 protein: CASTLSRGSPLHF
CDR3 DNA: TGTGCCAGCACCCTCAGTAGGGGTTCACCCCTCCACTTT
clone size: -
V gene: TRBV6-5
J gene: TRBJ1-6
D gene: -

CDR3 protein: CASRQGASGSPLHF
CDR3 DNA: TGTGCCAGCAGACAGGGGGCGAGTGGTTCACCCCTCCACTTT
clone size: -
V gene: TRBV6-1
J gene: TRBJ1-6
D gene: TRBD1

CDR3 protein: CASGQGSYEQYF
CDR3 DNA: TGTGCCAGCGGACAGGGGTCCTACGAGCAGTACTTC
clone size: -
V gene: TRBV27
J gene: TRBJ2-7
D gene: TRBD1

CDR3 protein: CATQTDQVLEQFF
CDR3 DNA: TGTGCCACCCAAACAGACCAGGTTCTTGAGCAGTTCTTC
clone size: few
V gene: TRBV6-5
J gene: TRBJ2-1
D gene: -

CDR3 protein: CASSQAGQGSSYNSPLHF
CDR3 DNA: TGTGCCAGCAGCCAGGCGGGACAGGGAAGCTCCTATAATTCACCCCTCCACTTT
clone size: -
V gene: TRBV4-2
J gene: TRBJ1-6
D gene: TRBD1

CDR3 protein: CASSLSGGLLRETQYF
CDR3 DNA: TGTGCCAGCAGCCTAAGTGGGGGCTTGTTGCGAGAGACCCAGTACTTC
clone size: -
V gene: TRBV7-2
J gene: TRBJ2-5
D gene: -

CDR3 protein: CASSEGREGNYNEQFF
CDR3 DNA: TGTGCCAGCAGCGAGGGGAGGGAGGGGAACTACAATGAGCAGTTCTTC
clone size: few
V gene: TRBV9
J gene: TRBJ2-1
D gene: TRBD2

CDR3 protein: CASSEIPGQGDQPQHF
CDR3 DNA: TGTGCCAGCAGTGAAATCCCGGGACAGGGTGATCAGCCCCAGCATTTT
clone size: -
V gene: TRBV6-1
J gene: TRBJ1-5
D gene: TRBD1